What follows are 25 T cell receptor beta chains derived from one specimen sequenced in a study of OX40 agonist ivuxolimab in advanced cancers. Profiled with immunoSEQ multiplex PCR; TCRdb holds only in-frame clones, not every one. The sample holds almost 90,000 clones, around 87% seen once. This sample comprised CD4+ or CD8+ T cells sorted from blood, obtained in a trial of the OX40 agonist ivuxolimab. Every receptor here comes from an adult with an advanced solid tumor such as melanoma, head and neck, liver or kidney cancer.

This clone was seen only once. The chain links TRBV5-6 to TRBJ1-3; D unclear. Deletions cut 2 bases from V and 0 bases from J, with 12 bases between. Germline V gene lookup returns CDR1 SGHDT and CDR2 YYEEEE. CDR3 length equals 16 residues. The CDR3 is CASSFSTRGSGNTIYF. In DNA, the CDR3 is TGTGCCAGCAGCTTCTCTACACGGGGCTCTGGAAACACCATATATTTT.

V gene TRBV10-1 combines with J gene TRBJ2-2; the match to TRBD1 covers 10 bases. Germline values: CDR1 WNHNN, CDR2 SYGVQD (reference sequence). The CDR3 consists of 15 residues. V gave up 5 bases and J gave up 6 bases; unmatched junction bases: 6. The CDR3 region is CASSSRQGAAGELFF. For the CDR3, the DNA is TGCGCCAGCAGTTCCAGACAGGGGGCCGCCGGGGAGCTGTTTTTT.

The chain employs TRBV9 and TRBJ1-1; 7 bases are shared with TRBD1. The CDR3 length is 14 residues. V trimming: 3 bases; J trimming: 1 base; junction bases outside the gene matches: 3. Germline-derived CDR1 and CDR2 are SGDLS and YYNGEE. CDR3 DNA sequence: TGTGCCAGCAGCGCCAGGGGGGAGAACACTGAAGCTTTCTTT. This gives the protein CASSARGENTEAFF.

The genes are TRBV25-1 and TRBJ2-2, with 10 positions matching TRBD2. Trimming at V came to 4 bases and at J to 7 bases, leaving 6 bases not matched to a gene. Germline CDR1 reads MGHDK; CDR2 reads SYGVNS. This CDR3 is 15 amino acids long. CDR3 DNA sequence: TGTGCCAGCAGTGGTACTAGCGGGATAGTCGGGGAGCTGTTTTTT. Translating gives CASSGTSGIVGELFF.

J is TRBJ1-1 and V is TRBV10-1, with D perhaps TRBD1 (5 bases). CDR3 length: 14 amino acids. Germline CDR1 WNHNN, CDR2 SYGVQD (reference sequence). With 4 bases removed from V and 1 base from J, the gap between germline ends came to 10 bases. The CDR3 sequence is CASSVTTGNTEAFF. DNA for the CDR3: TGCGCCAGCAGTGTGACAACAGGGAACACTGAAGCTTTCTTT.

The chain uses TRBV18 and TRBJ2-2; 9 nucleotides align to TRBD1. Germline V gives CDR1 KGHSH, CDR2 LQKENI. The CDR3 length is 15 residues. Unmatched junction bases numbered 4, after V lost 3 bases and J lost 5 bases. In nucleotides, the CDR3 is TGTGCCAGCTCACCCGAGGGGACAGGGACCGGGGAGCTGTTTTTT. Its protein is CASSPEGTGTGELFF. The full variable domain, rest sourced from reference TRBV18 and TRBJ2-2, is NAGVMQNPRHLVRRRGQEARLRCSPMKGHSHVYWYRQLPEEGLKFMVYLQKENIIDESGMPKERFSAEFPKEGPSILRIQQVVRGDSAAYFCASSPEGTGTGELFFGEGSRLTVL.

This chain connects TRBV10-2 to TRBJ2-3; D not certain. V lost 5 bases and J lost 4, with 10 bases in between. The CDR3 extends over 13 amino acids. The germline V gene has CDR1 WSHSY and CDR2 SAAADI. The CDR3 spells CASSYPFADTQYF. In DNA, the CDR3 is TGCGCCAGCAGTTACCCATTCGCAGATACGCAGTATTTT.

The chain joins TRBV9 to TRBJ1-4; 9 bases map to TRBD1. Per germline, CDR1 SGDLS and CDR2 YYNGEE. Trimming removed 3 bases from V and 7 bases from J; junction bases left unmatched: 4. The CDR3 runs to 14 residues. The CDR3 DNA reads TGTGCCAGCAGCGCGGGACAGGGTAGTGAAAAACTGTTTTTT. Translating gives CASSAGQGSEKLFF.

This clone was recorded only once. V gene TRBV7-8 combines with J gene TRBJ2-7; D may correspond to TRBD1 or TRBD2 (5 bases each). V lost 2 bases and J 4 bases, leaving 15 bases between the germline ends. CDR1 is SGHVS, CDR2 FQNEAQ, per germline. This CDR3 contains 15 residues. This CDR3 reads CASSLRDPGVYEQYF. The CDR3 bases are TGTGCCAGCAGCTTAAGGGACCCCGGGGTGTACGAGCAGTACTTC.

The CDR3 loop reads CASTPPRGQNIQYF. In DNA, the CDR3 is TGTGCCAGTACCCCGCCAAGGGGTCAAAACATTCAGTACTTC. This chain connects TRBV19 to TRBJ2-4; TRBD1 might be the D (5 bases). V lost 7 bases and J lost 5, with 15 bases in between. CDR3 length: 14 amino acids. The V gene's germline CDR1 is LNHDA and CDR2 SQIVND (reference sequence). The full variable domain, with the rest looked up from reference TRBV19 and TRBJ2-4, is DGGITQSPKYLFRKEGQNVTLSCEQNLNHDAMYWYRQDPGQGLRLIYYSQIVNDFQKGDIAEGYSVSREKKESFPLTVTSAQKNPTAFYLCASTPPRGQNIQYFGAGTRLSVL.

This clone is a singleton in its sample. The rearrangement joins TRBV7-2 to TRBJ2-7; D is unresolved. This CDR3 has 13 residues. V was pared by 5 bases and J by 2 bases, with 10 bases between. Per the germline V gene, CDR1 is SGHTA and CDR2 is FQGNSA. CDR3 in amino acids: CASSVSSTYEQYF. CDR3 DNA sequence: TGTGCCAGCAGCGTTAGCAGTACCTACGAGCAGTACTTC.

The chain uses TRBV19 and TRBJ2-3; 7 positions match TRBD1. Germline loops: CDR1 LNHDA, CDR2 SQIVND (reference sequence). V shed 5 bases, J shed 9 bases, and the junction held 8 bases outside the gene matches. The length of the CDR3 is 13 residues. As DNA, the CDR3 is TGTGCCAGTAGTTCGACCCCGGGACAGACGCAGTATTTT. This sequence encodes CASSSTPGQTQYF. Drawing the rest from reference TRBV19 and TRBJ2-3, the complete variable domain is DGGITQSPKYLFRKEGQNVTLSCEQNLNHDAMYWYRQDPGQGLRLIYYSQIVNDFQKGDIAEGYSVSREKKESFPLTVTSAQKNPTAFYLCASSSTPGQTQYFGPGTRLTVL.

The rearrangement uses TRBV5-1 and TRBJ2-7, with TRBD1 as a possible D gene (7 bases). The V and J ends lost 4 bases and 7 bases respectively, with 21 bases between them. The germline CDR1 and CDR2 sequences are SGHRS and YFSETQ. CDR3 length: 15 residues. CDR3: CASSRPTGEVREQYF. CDR3 DNA: TGCGCCAGCAGCAGACCTACAGGGGAGGTTCGGGAGCAGTACTTC.

This clone occurred a few times. The CDR3: CASSLGQGARNTEAFF. The DNA for the CDR3 is TGCGCCAGCAGCTTGGGGCAGGGGGCTAGGAACACTGAAGCTTTCTTT. The chain carries TRBV5-1 and TRBJ1-1; 8 nucleotides agree with TRBD1. Germline CDR1 is SGHRS and CDR2 is YFSETQ. This CDR3 has 16 residues. V shed 0 bases and J 1 base; nucleotides not matched to a gene: 5.

This clone was seen only a few times. The V and J genes are TRBV7-5 and TRBJ1-2; the table names TRBD1, a call not compared with the DNA. TRBV7-5 is designated a pseudogene. The CDR3 runs to 14 residues. The DNA for the CDR3 is TGTGCCAGAAGCGTCAGGGAAACGGACTATGGCTACACCTTC. Amino acid sequence: CARSVRETDYGYTF.

The chain joins TRBV5-1 to TRBJ1-2, with D possibly being TRBD1 (6 bases). This CDR3 comprises 15 residues. Germline values: CDR1 SGHRS, CDR2 YFSETQ. V was clipped by 3 bases and J by 7 bases, with 19 bases between them. In DNA, the CDR3 is TGCGCCAGCAGCTCGAATGTTCGACAGGCGGGTGGCTACACCTTC. It translates to CASSSNVRQAGGYTF.

The chain combines TRBV7-9 with TRBJ1-3; 7 positions match TRBD1. CDR1 and CDR2 from the germline V gene are SEHNR and FQNEAQ (reference sequence). The CDR3 totals 17 residues. V lost 0 bases and J lost 2; bases outside the gene matches: 7. The CDR3 spells CASSLATGRGTGNTIYF. The CDR3 nucleotides read TGTGCCAGCAGCTTAGCGACAGGGAGGGGAACTGGAAACACCATATATTTT.

The chain uses TRBV5-1 and TRBJ2-1, with TRBD1 matching over 10 bases. Trimming removed 1 base from V and 5 bases from J; junction bases left unmatched: 3. The CDR3 consists of 15 residues. Per germline, CDR1 SGHRS and CDR2 YFSETQ. The CDR3, as DNA: TGCGCCAGCAGCTTGTATGGGACAGGGGACAATGAGCAGTTCTTC. Translation gives CASSLYGTGDNEQFF. Full variable domain (remainder filled in from reference TRBV5-1 and TRBJ2-1): KAGVTQTPRYLIKTRGQQVTLSCSPISGHRSVSWYQQTPGQGLQFLFEYFSETQRNKGNFPGRFSGRQFSNSRSEMNVSTLELGDSALYLCASSLYGTGDNEQFFGPGTRLTVL.

The J gene is TRBJ1-4, the V gene TRBV11-2; weak D call: TRBD1 (5 bases). Trimming took off 2 bases at V and 6 bases at J, with 13 bases between the two ends. This CDR3 is 15 amino acids long. Germline V gene lookup returns CDR1 SGHAT and CDR2 FQNNGV. CDR3 bases: TGTGCCAGCAGCTTAAATCCCCTGGGGGATGAAAAACTGTTTTTT. This translates into CASSLNPLGDEKLFF.

This chain joins TRBV12-1 and TRBJ2-7; the D call TRBD1 from the table was never checked on the DNA. TRBV12-1 is noted as a pseudogene. CDR3 length: 15 amino acids. CDR3 protein: CASSFGGQGSYEQYF. CDR3 in DNA: TGTGCCAGCAGCTTTGGGGGACAGGGTAGCTACGAGCAGTACTTC.

This chain joins TRBV7-9 and TRBJ2-1, with D possibly matching TRBD2 (6 bases). V lost 5 bases, J lost 9 bases, and 23 bases lay in between. The CDR3 loop spans 16 amino acids. CDR1 SEHNR and CDR2 FQNEAQ come from the germline V gene (reference sequence). CDR3 nucleotides: TGTGCCAGCAGCCGATCGGTACTAGCTCGTAGTACTGAGCAGTTCTTC. Amino acids: CASSRSVLARSTEQFF.

This rearrangement joins TRBV19 to TRBJ2-5; 12 bases are a match to TRBD1. This CDR3 region has 15 residues. The germline V gene encodes CDR1 LNHDA and CDR2 SQIVND (reference sequence). Germline trimming cut 6 bases from V and 3 bases from J; bases unmatched to any gene: 5. The CDR3: CASSLGTGGKETQYF. The CDR3 DNA follows: TGTGCCAGTAGCCTCGGGACAGGGGGCAAAGAGACCCAGTACTTC.

The chain links TRBV7-9 to TRBJ1-2; D not certain. Per the germline V gene, CDR1 is SEHNR and CDR2 is FQNEAQ (reference sequence). Trimming took off 1 base at V and 2 bases at J, with 8 bases between the two ends. CDR3 size: 14 residues. This CDR3 reads CASSLGELNYGYTF. CDR3 DNA: TGTGCCAGCAGCTTAGGCGAACTGAACTATGGCTACACCTTC. Together with reference TRBV7-9 and TRBJ1-2, the CDR3 gives the full variable domain: DTGVSQNPRHKITKRGQNVTFRCDPISEHNRLYWYRQTLGQGPEFLTYFQNEAQLEKSRLLSDRFSAERPKGSFSTLEIQRTEQGDSAMYLCASSLGELNYGYTFGSGTRLTVV.

This clone was counted once. The DNA for the CDR3 is TGCAGCGCCGAAGGGGGGGAGACCCAGTACTTC. It translates to CSAEGGETQYF. The rearrangement links TRBV29-1 to TRBJ2-5, with D perhaps assigned TRBD1 or TRBD2 (6 bases each). The length of the CDR3 is 11 residues. Trimming took off 7 bases at V and 5 bases at J, with 11 bases between the two ends. Germline V CDR1 and CDR2: SQVTM, ANQGSEA.

The chain joins TRBV10-1 to TRBJ2-2; 14 nucleotides match TRBD2. Germline lookup yields CDR1 WNHNN and CDR2 SYGVQD (reference sequence). This CDR3 contains 17 residues. Losses at the gene ends were 5 bases for V and 2 bases for J; bases not matched to a gene: 4. Here the CDR3 reads CASSKGLAGVNTGELFF. The CDR3 bases are TGCGCCAGCAGTAAGGGACTAGCGGGAGTAAACACCGGGGAGCTGTTTTTT.